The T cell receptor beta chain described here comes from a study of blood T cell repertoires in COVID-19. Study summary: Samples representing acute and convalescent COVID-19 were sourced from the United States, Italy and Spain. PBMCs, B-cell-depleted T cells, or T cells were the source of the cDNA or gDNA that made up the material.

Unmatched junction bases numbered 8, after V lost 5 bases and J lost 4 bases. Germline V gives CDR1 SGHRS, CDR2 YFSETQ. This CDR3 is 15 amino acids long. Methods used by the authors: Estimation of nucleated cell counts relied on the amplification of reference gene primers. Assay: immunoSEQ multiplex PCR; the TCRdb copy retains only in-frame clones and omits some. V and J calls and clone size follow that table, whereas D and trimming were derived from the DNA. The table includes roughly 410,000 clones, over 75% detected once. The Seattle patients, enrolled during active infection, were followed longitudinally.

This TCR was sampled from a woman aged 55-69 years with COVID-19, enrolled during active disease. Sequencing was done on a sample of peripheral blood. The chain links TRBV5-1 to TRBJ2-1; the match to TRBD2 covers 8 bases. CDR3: CASSYSGVAYNEQFF. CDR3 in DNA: TGCGCCAGCAGTTATAGCGGGGTCGCTTACAATGAGCAGTTCTTC.